The clone carrying this TCR beta chain was observed many times. This sample stems from a study of T cells in Graves' hyperthyroidism and ophthalmopathy. RNA transcripts gave rise to amplified TCR beta CDR3 regions. The HTBI primer set served for first-round RT-PCR of the TCR CDR3. TCRdb re-called the multiplex PCR reads through MiXCR, storing one row per CDR3 protein. The repertoire consists of 380,000 or so distinct CDR3 sequences, with approximately 20% occurring once and the leading ten covering around 4%. Patients counted as stable if ophthalmopathy did not develop within 18 months. Uncontrolled infection, other autoimmune disease, pregnancy or lactation barred patients from enrollment. The material sequenced was blood. The TCR sequence derives from a woman aged 18-29 years with Graves' hyperthyroidism.

CDR3 in amino acids: CASVNRGQAFF. The DNA of the CDR3 is TGTGCCAGCGTTAACAGGGGGCAAGCTTTCTTT. V gene TRBV2 combines with J gene TRBJ1-1; 9 bases agree with TRBD1. Germline CDR1 and CDR2: SNHLY and FYNNEI. The CDR3 runs 11 residues. Trimming at V came to 8 bases and at J to 9 bases, leaving 4 bases not matched to a gene.